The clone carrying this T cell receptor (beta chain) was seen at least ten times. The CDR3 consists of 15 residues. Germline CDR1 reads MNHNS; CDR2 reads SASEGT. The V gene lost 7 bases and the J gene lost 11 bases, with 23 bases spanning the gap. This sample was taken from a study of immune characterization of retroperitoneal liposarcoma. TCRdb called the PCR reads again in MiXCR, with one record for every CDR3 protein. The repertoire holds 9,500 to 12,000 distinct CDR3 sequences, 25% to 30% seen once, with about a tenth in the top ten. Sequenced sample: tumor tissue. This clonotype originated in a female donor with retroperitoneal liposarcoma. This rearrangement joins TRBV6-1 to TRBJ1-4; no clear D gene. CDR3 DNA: TGTGCCAGCACCGATACCGGGGAGGTCTTGGGGAAACTGTTTTTT. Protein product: CASTDTGEVLGKLFF.